This T cell receptor beta chain was sequenced in a study of T cell responses to AZD1222 COVID-19 vaccine. Data came from immunoSEQ multiplex PCR; TCRdb stores just in-frame clones and leaves some out. Of about 110,000 clones in the sample, 90% were seen once. The CDR3 has 14 residues. Germline CDR1 is LGHNA and CDR2 is YSLEER. Trimming removed 3 bases from V and 5 bases from J; junction bases left unmatched: 6. The sequence was obtained from an adult who received the AZD1222 COVID-19 vaccine. This rearrangement joins TRBV4-3 to TRBJ2-5; 7 positions match TRBD2. Sequenced here: peripheral blood, sampled 28 days after the second AZD1222 dose. The CDR3 spells CASSHLKGGETQYF. CDR3 DNA: TGCGCCAGCAGCCATTTGAAGGGAGGGGAGACCCAGTACTTC.